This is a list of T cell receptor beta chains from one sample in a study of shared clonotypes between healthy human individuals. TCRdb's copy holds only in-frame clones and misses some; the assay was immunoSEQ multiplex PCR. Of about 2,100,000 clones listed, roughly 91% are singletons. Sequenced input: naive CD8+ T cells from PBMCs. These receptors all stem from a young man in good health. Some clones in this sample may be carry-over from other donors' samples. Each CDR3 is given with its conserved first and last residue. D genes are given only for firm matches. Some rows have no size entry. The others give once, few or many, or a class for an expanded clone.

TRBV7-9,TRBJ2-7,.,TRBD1,CASSPGSGQAVFEQYF,TGTGCCAGCAGCCCGGGGTCGGGACAGGCAGTATTCGAGCAGTACTTC
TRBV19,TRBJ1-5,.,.,CASSVTSIPQPQHF,TGTGCCAGTAGTGTCACCTCCATCCCCCAGCCCCAGCATTTT
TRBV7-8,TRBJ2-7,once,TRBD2,CASQMRASGSQDEQYF,TGTGCCAGCCAAATGCGGGCTAGCGGGAGTCAGGACGAGCAGTACTTC
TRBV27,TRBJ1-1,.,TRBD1,CASSLFQGGEYTEAFF,TGTGCCAGCAGTTTATTTCAGGGGGGAGAGTACACTGAAGCTTTCTTT
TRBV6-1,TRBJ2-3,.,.,CASSEWWEQGTDTQYF,TGTGCCAGCAGTGAATGGTGGGAGCAGGGCACAGATACGCAGTATTTT
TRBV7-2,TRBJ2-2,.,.,CASSLVSGLNPGELFF,TGTGCCAGCAGCTTAGTGTCAGGACTTAATCCCGGGGAGCTGTTTTTT
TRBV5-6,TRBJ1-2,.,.,CASSFGSHSRRGYTF,TGTGCCAGCAGCTTTGGGTCCCACAGCAGGCGCGGCTACACCTTC
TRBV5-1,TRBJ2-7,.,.,CASSLSLGYEQYF,TGCGCCAGCAGCTTGTCCCTAGGGTACGAGCAGTACTTC
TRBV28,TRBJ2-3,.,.,CASSFLGGTDTQYF,TGTGCCAGCAGTTTTCTGGGTGGGACAGATACGCAGTATTTT
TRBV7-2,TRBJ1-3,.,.,CASSLLSEGTLSSGNTIYF,TGTGCCAGCAGCTTACTGTCTGAGGGGACACTTAGCTCTGGAAACACCATATATTTT
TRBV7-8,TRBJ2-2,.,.,CASRAGLTNTGELFF,TGTGCCAGCAGAGCGGGCCTAACGAACACCGGGGAGCTGTTTTTT
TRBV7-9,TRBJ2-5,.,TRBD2,CASSLSGLAGPQETQYF,TGTGCCAGCAGCTTGTCTGGACTAGCGGGGCCCCAAGAGACCCAGTACTTC
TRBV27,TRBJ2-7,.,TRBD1,CASSARTGGDEQYF,TGTGCCAGCAGTGCCAGGACAGGGGGGGACGAGCAGTACTTC
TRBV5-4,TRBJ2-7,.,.,CASSGPHHEQYF,TGTGCCAGCAGCGGACCGCACCACGAGCAGTACTTC
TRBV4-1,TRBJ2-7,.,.,CASSQDPPAADSSYEQYF,TGCGCCAGCAGCCAAGACCCCCCCGCGGCGGATAGCTCCTACGAGCAGTACTTC
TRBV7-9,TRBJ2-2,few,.,CASSPSERTGELFF,TGTGCCAGCAGCCCATCAGAAAGAACCGGGGAGCTGTTTTTT
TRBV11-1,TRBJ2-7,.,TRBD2,CASSLSGNLAGGRVYEQYF,TGTGCCAGCAGCTTGTCGGGGAATCTAGCGGGAGGGAGAGTCTACGAGCAGTACTTC
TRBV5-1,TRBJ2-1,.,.,CASSSDLTNEQFF,TGCGCCAGCAGCTCAGACCTAACGAATGAGCAGTTCTTC
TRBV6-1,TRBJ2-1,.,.,CAIKQWNEQFF,TGTGCCATTAAACAGTGGAATGAGCAGTTCTTC
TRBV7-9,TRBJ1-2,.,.,CASSLDLFYGYTF,TGTGCCAGCAGCTTAGACCTTTTTTATGGCTACACCTTC
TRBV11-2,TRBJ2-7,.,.,CASSDPGLGYEQYF,TGTGCCAGCAGCGACCCAGGGCTAGGGTACGAGCAGTACTTC
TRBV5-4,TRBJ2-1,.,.,CASSCIGLLSSYNEQFF,TGTGCCAGCAGCTGCATTGGACTCTTGAGCTCCTACAATGAGCAGTTCTTC
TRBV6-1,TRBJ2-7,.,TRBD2,CASSAQRDQYEQYF,TGTGCCAGCAGTGCACAGCGGGACCAATACGAGCAGTACTTC
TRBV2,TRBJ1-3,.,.,CASRDFTGSSGNTIYF,TGTGCCAGCAGAGACTTTACAGGGAGCTCTGGAAACACCATATATTTT
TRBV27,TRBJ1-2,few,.,CASSPTGYGYTF,TGTGCCAGCAGTCCAACAGGGTATGGCTACACCTTC